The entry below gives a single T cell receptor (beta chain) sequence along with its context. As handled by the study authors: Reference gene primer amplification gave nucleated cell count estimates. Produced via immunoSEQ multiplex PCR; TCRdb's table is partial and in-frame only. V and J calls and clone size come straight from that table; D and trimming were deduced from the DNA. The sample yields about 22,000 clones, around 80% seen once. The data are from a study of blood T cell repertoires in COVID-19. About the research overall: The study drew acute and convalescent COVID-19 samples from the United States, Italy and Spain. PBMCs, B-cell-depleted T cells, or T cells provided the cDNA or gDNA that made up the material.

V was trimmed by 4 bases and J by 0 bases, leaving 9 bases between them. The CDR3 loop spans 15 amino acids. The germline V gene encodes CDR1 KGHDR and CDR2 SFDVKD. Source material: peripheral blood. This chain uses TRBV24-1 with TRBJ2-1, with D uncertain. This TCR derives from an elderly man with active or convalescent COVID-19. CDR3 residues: CATSDDTSSYNEQFF. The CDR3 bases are TGTGCCACCAGTGACGACACCTCCTCCTACAATGAGCAGTTCTTC.